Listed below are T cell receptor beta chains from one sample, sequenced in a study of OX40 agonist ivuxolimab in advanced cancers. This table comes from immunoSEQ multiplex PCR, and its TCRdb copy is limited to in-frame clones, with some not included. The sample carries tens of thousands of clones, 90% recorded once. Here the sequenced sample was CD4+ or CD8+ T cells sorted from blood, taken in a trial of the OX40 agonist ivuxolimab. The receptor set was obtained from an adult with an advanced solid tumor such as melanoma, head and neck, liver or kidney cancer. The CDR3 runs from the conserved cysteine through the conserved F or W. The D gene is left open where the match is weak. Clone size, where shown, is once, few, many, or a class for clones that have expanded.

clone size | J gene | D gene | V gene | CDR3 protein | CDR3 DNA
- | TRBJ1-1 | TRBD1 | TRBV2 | CASTKSTGGTEAFF | TGTGCCAGCACTAAATCGACAGGGGGGACTGAAGCTTTCTTT
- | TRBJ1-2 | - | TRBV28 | CASSYRAANYGYTF | TGTGCCAGCAGTTACAGGGCAGCTAACTATGGCTACACCTTC
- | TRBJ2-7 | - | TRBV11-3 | CASSLGQGGEQYF | TGTGCCAGCAGCTTAGGCCAGGGTGGCGAGCAGTACTTC
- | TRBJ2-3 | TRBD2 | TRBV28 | CASSLTSGGFSITDTQYF | TGTGCCAGCAGTTTAACTAGCGGGGGGTTTTCTATCACAGATACGCAGTATTTT
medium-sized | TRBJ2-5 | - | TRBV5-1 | CASRSGNQETQYF | TGCGCCAGCAGATCCGGGAACCAAGAGACCCAGTACTTC
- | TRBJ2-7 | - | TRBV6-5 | CASRAGASYEQYF | TGTGCCAGCAGAGCGGGCGCCTCCTACGAGCAGTACTTC
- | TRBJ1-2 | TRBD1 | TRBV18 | CASSGDRVSGYTF | TGTGCCAGCTCCGGGGACAGGGTGTCTGGCTACACCTTC
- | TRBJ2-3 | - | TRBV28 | CASSSNTGTQYF | TGTGCCAGCAGTTCCAACACAGGTACGCAGTATTTT
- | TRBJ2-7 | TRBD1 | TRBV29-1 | CSVATGSEQYF | TGCAGCGTCGCGACAGGGAGTGAGCAGTACTTC
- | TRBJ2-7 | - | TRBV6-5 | CASSYLRDRSSYEQYF | TGTGCCAGCAGTTACCTCCGGGACCGAAGCTCCTACGAGCAGTACTTC
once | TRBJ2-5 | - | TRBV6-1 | CASSEPPRETQYF | TGTGCCAGCAGTGAACCTCCAAGGGAGACCCAGTACTTC
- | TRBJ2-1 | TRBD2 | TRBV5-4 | CASSLELAGGLYYYNEQFF | TGTGCCAGCAGCTTGGAATTGGCGGGAGGGCTCTACTACTACAATGAGCAGTTCTTC
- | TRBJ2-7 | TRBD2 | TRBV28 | CASSLTSGTYEQYF | TGTGCCAGCAGTTTGACTAGCGGGACCTACGAGCAGTACTTC
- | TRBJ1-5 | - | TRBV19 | CASSIGGWTDYSNQPQHF | TGTGCCAGTAGTATAGGGGGTTGGACCGATTATAGCAATCAGCCCCAGCATTTT
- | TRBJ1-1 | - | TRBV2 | CASSEEVKAFF | TGTGCCAGCAGTGAAGAGGTTAAAGCTTTCTTT
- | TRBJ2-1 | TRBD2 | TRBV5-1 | CASSSTSGGYNEQFF | TGCGCCAGCAGCTCGACTAGCGGGGGATACAATGAGCAGTTCTTC
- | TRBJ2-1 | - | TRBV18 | CASSPAPGAEQFF | TGTGCCAGCTCACCGGCCCCTGGGGCTGAGCAGTTCTTC
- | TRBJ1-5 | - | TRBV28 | CASSFSGNQPQHF | TGTGCCAGCAGTTTCTCCGGCAATCAGCCCCAGCATTTT
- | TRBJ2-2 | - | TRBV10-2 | CASSETGGDTGELFF | TGCGCCAGCAGTGAGACAGGGGGGGACACCGGGGAGCTGTTTTTT
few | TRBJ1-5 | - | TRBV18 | CASSPAEYQPQHF | TGTGCCAGCTCACCAGCGGAGTATCAGCCCCAGCATTTT
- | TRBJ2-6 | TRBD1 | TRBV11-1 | CASSLGQGAITGANVLTF | TGTGCCAGCAGCTTAGGACAGGGGGCAATAACTGGGGCCAACGTCCTGACTTTC
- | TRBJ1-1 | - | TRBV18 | CASSPKGGTEAFF | TGTGCCAGCTCACCAAAGGGGGGCACTGAAGCTTTCTTT
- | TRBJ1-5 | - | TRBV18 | CASSPGVQSNQPQHF | TGTGCCAGCTCACCCGGGGTTCAGAGCAATCAGCCCCAGCATTTT
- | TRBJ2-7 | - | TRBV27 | CASSLSFGGDEQYF | TGTGCCAGCAGTTTATCGTTTGGAGGAGACGAGCAGTACTTC
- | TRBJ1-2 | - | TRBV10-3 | CAISESPTGGGYTF | TGTGCCATCAGTGAGTCACCGACAGGAGGTGGCTACACCTTC
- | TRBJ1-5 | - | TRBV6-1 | CASRQGHNQPQHF | TGTGCCAGCAGACAGGGTCATAATCAGCCCCAGCATTTT
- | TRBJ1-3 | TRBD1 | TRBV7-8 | CASSPYLDRGPNTIYF | TGTGCCAGCAGCCCGTACCTCGACAGGGGTCCCAACACCATATATTTT
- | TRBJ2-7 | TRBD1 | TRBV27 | CASRRTGGSYEQYF | TGTGCCAGCAGACGGACAGGGGGATCCTACGAGCAGTACTTC
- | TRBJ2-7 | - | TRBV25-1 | CASSDYGGRSSYEQYF | TGTGCCAGCAGTGATTACGGGGGCAGGAGCTCCTACGAGCAGTACTTC
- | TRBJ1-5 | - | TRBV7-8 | CASSLSPWSERQPQHF | TGTGCCAGCAGCTTAAGTCCTTGGTCAGAACGACAGCCCCAGCATTTT
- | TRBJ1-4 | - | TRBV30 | CAWSRSRLARGGNEKLFF | TGTGCCTGGAGTCGATCCAGGCTCGCAAGAGGAGGAAATGAAAAACTGTTTTTT
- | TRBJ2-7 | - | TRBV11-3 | CASSLGGQPQFSPFEQYF | TGTGCCAGCAGCTTAGGAGGACAGCCTCAATTTAGTCCGTTCGAGCAGTACTTC
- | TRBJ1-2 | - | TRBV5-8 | CASSYRGGAGYTF | TGTGCCAGCAGCTATCGGGGAGGAGCGGGCTACACCTTC
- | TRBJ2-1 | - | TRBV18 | CASSLGQSGNEQFF | TGTGCCAGCTCACTCGGACAGTCCGGTAATGAGCAGTTCTTC
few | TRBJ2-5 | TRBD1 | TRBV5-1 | CASSFNRGAQETQYF | TGCGCCAGCAGCTTCAACAGGGGGGCGCAAGAGACCCAGTACTTC
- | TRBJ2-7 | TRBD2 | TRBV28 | CAVSGGLSYEQYF | TGTGCGGTTAGCGGGGGGCTTAGCTACGAGCAGTACTTC
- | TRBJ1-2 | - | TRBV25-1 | CASSEHRMDGYTF | TGTGCCAGCAGTGAACATAGAATGGATGGCTACACCTTC
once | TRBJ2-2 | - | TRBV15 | CATSRVVTVNTGELFF | TGTGCCACCAGCAGAGTAGTGACAGTCAACACCGGGGAGCTGTTTTTT
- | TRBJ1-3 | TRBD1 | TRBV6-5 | CASSVRQGHGNTIYF | TGTGCCAGCAGTGTTCGACAGGGGCACGGAAACACCATATATTTT
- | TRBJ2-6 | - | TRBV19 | CASSIPGKGVAPGANVLTF | TGTGCCAGTAGTATCCCGGGGAAGGGGGTCGCCCCCGGGGCCAACGTCCTGACTTTC
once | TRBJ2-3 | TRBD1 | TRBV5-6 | CASSLGTGISDTQYF | TGTGCCAGCAGCTTAGGGACAGGAATCTCAGATACGCAGTATTTT
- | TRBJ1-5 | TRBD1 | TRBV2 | CASSSTGIDWEPQHF | TGTGCCAGCAGTTCGACAGGGATTGATTGGGAGCCCCAGCATTTT
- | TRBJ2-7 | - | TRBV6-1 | CASSEQPSYSYEQYF | TGTGCCAGCAGTGAACAACCTAGCTACTCCTACGAGCAGTACTTC
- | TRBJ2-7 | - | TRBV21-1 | CASSKDLPGERGYEQYF | TGTGCCAGCAGCAAAGACCTTCCGGGAGAACGGGGTTACGAGCAGTACTTC
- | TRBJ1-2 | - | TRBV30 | CAWTLGDVNYGYTF | TGTGCCTGGACCCTCGGCGACGTTAACTATGGCTACACCTTC
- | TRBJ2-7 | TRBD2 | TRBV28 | CASSFLAGGPYSYEQYF | TGTGCCAGCAGCTTCCTAGCGGGAGGGCCCTATTCTTACGAGCAGTACTTC
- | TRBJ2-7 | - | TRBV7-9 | CASRQTSGATSGEQYF | TGTGCCAGCAGACAAACATCAGGGGCCACCTCGGGCGAGCAGTACTTC
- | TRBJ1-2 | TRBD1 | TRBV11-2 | CASSFNRDSPTYGYTF | TGTGCCAGCAGCTTCAACCGGGACAGCCCAACCTATGGCTACACCTTC